What follows are 11 T cell receptor beta chains derived from one specimen sequenced in a study of response to subunit inactivated influenza vaccine. TCRdb fed the RT-PCR reads into MiXCR, producing one record per CDR3 protein. The sample comprises more than 550,000 distinct CDR3 sequences, approximately 12% of which are singletons, and 9.5% to 13% rests with the top ten. The material sequenced was PBMCs from blood, taken on the day of vaccination. Receptors originate from a man aged 45 to 65 who received an inactivated influenza vaccine.

This clonotype has a handful of counts. The genes are TRBV18 and TRBJ2-4; D ambiguous. Trimming stripped 4 bases from V and 0 bases from J, with 28 bases between. Germline V CDR1 and CDR2: KGHSH, LQKENI. This CDR3 contains 21 residues. CDR3 sequence: CASSQTHISLEPRKAKNIQYF. As DNA, the CDR3 is TGTGCCAGCTCACAAACGCACATATCGCTAGAACCTCGTAAAGCCAAAAACATTCAGTACTTC.

This clonotype was counted many times. This chain joins TRBV7-9 and TRBJ2-3, with 8 nucleotides matching TRBD2. Germline trimming cut 3 bases from V and 2 bases from J; bases unmatched to any gene: 1. Germline values: CDR1 SEHNR, CDR2 FQNEAQ (reference sequence). The CDR3 contains 14 residues. For the CDR3, the DNA is TGTGCCAGCAGCTTCGGGGGGGCCACAGATACGCAGTATTTT. Encoded protein: CASSFGGATDTQYF.

This clonotype occurred a few times. CDR3: CASSSLGTSSSYNEQFF. CDR3 coding DNA: TGCGCCAGCAGCAGCCTCGGGACTTCAAGCTCCTACAATGAGCAGTTCTTC. The chain is built from TRBV5-1 and TRBJ2-1, with D maybe TRBD2 (6 bases). The CDR3 extends over 17 amino acids. The V gene lost 4 bases and the J gene lost 0 bases, with 17 bases spanning the gap. From germline, CDR1 is SGHRS and CDR2 YFSETQ.

The gene calls are TRBV7-2 and TRBJ1-2; no reliable D call. Per the germline V gene, CDR1 is SGHTA and CDR2 is FQGNSA. The CDR3 sequence is 13 residues long. The V gene lost 5 bases and the J gene lost 7 bases, with 14 bases spanning the gap. CDR3 sequence: CASSPEPARGYTF. CDR3 nucleotides: TGTGCCAGCAGCCCGGAGCCCGCCCGTGGCTACACCTTC.

V is TRBV20-1 and J is TRBJ1-2; weak D call: TRBD1 (5 bases). The CDR3 extends over 13 amino acids. V was shortened by 1 base and J by 8 bases, with 14 bases between the two germline ends. Germline values: CDR1 DFQATT, CDR2 SNEGSKA (reference sequence). CDR3 region: CSARVAGPGGYTF. CDR3 nucleotide sequence: TGCAGTGCTAGAGTGGCGGGACCCGGAGGCTACACCTTC.

The gene calls are TRBV11-2 and TRBJ1-5; 7 bases agree with TRBD1. Trimming took 5 bases from V and 3 from J; bases not matched to a gene: 7. The CDR3 sequence is 15 residues long. Germline V gives CDR1 SGHAT, CDR2 FQNNGV. Written as DNA, the CDR3 is TGTGCCAGCAGCGAGGACAGGTCTACCAATCAGCCCCAGCATTTT. Protein product: CASSEDRSTNQPQHF.

This clonotype was picked up a small number of times. This rearrangement joins TRBV6-5 to TRBJ2-7; D is uncertain. Trimming shortened V by 2 bases and J by 0 bases, and 8 bases separated the two germline ends. The CDR3 is 14 amino acids. The germline gives CDR1 MNHEY, CDR2 SVGAGI. The CDR3 DNA follows: TGTGCCAGCAGTTACAATGGCCCCTCCTACGAGCAGTACTTC. Amino acids: CASSYNGPSYEQYF.

This clonotype has only a few counts. V and J are TRBV5-6 and TRBJ1-1; weak D call: TRBD1 (6 bases). V was trimmed by 1 base and J by 8 bases, leaving 9 bases between them. Germline lookup yields CDR1 SGHDT and CDR2 YYEEEE. The CDR3 length is 12 residues. CDR3 sequence: CASSLYDREAFF. CDR3 DNA: TGTGCCAGCAGCTTGTACGACAGGGAAGCTTTCTTT.

This clonotype was seen a handful of times. The chain carries TRBV7-8 and TRBJ2-7; D is perhaps TRBD1 (6 bases). V lost 5 bases, J lost 4 bases, and 15 bases lay in between. CDR1 SGHVS and CDR2 FQNEAQ come from the germline V gene. This CDR3 has 14 residues. This CDR3 is CASSPGGRGYEQYF. DNA of the CDR3: TGTGCCAGCAGCCCAGGCGGCAGGGGTTACGAGCAGTACTTC.

V gene TRBV28 combines with J gene TRBJ2-7; 7 positions agree with TRBD1. The CDR3 length is 14 residues. V lost 5 bases and J lost 3; bases outside the gene matches: 7. CDR1 MDHEN and CDR2 SYDVKM come from the germline V gene. CDR3 bases: TGTGCCAGCAGTCAGGACAGGCCCCTCTACGAGCAGTACTTC. It translates to CASSQDRPLYEQYF. Looking up the rest from reference TRBV28 and TRBJ2-7 gives the full variable domain: DVKVTQSSRYLVKRTGEKVFLECVQDMDHENMFWYRQDPGLGLRLIYFSYDVKMKEKGDIPEGYSVSREKKERFSLILESASTNQTSMYLCASSQDRPLYEQYFGPGTRLTVT.

This clonotype was seen more than once but under ten times. The rearrangement uses TRBV9 and TRBJ2-7; 8 bases agree with TRBD2. Germline V gene lookup returns CDR1 SGDLS and CDR2 YYNGEE. V shed 0 bases, J shed 2 bases, and the junction held 4 bases outside the gene matches. The CDR3 spans 15 residues. CDR3 coding DNA: TGTGCCAGCAGCGTAGCCAGCGGGAGTGCCTACGAGCAGTACTTC. This codes for CASSVASGSAYEQYF.